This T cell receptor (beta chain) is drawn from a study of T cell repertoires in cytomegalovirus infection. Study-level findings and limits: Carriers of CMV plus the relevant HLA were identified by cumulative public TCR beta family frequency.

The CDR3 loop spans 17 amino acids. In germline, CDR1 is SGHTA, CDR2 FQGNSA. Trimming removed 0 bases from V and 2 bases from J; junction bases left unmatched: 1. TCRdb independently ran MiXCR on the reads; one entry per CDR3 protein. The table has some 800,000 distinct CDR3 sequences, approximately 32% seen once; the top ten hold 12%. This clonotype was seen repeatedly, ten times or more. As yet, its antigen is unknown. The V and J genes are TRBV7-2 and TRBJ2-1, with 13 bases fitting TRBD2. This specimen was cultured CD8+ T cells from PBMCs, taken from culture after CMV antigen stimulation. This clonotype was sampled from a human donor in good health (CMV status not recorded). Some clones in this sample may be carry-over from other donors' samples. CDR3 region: CASSLATSGGAYNEQFF. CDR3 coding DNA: TGTGCCAGCAGCTTAGCAACTAGCGGGGGGGCCTACAATGAGCAGTTCTTC.